This T cell receptor beta chain originates from a study of T cell responses to AZD1222 COVID-19 vaccine. Whole-study results and caveats: Spike regions recognized by vaccine-associated CD4 TCRs spanned the protein, led by 160-218 and 743-854.

TCRdb's table, derived via immunoSEQ multiplex PCR, lists solely in-frame clones and lacks some. The data contain more than 85,000 clones, 89% of them singletons. The CDR3 contains 16 residues. CDR1 is SGDLS, CDR2 YYNGEE, per germline. Trimming cost V 0 bases and J 2 bases, with 15 bases left between them. Concerning this clone itself: Its specificity is not known.

The receptor was derived from an adult who received the AZD1222 COVID-19 vaccine. The material was peripheral blood, obtained 28 days after the second AZD1222 dose. The chain combines TRBV9 with TRBJ2-7, with D uncertain. The CDR3 protein is CASSVGGDQRTYEQYF. The CDR3 DNA reads as TGTGCCAGCAGCGTAGGTGGAGACCAGAGGACCTACGAGCAGTACTTC.